Below, 11 T cell receptor beta chains from the same sample are listed, as sequenced in a study of T cells in Graves' hyperthyroidism and ophthalmopathy. The CDR3 regions of TCR beta were amplified from RNA transcripts. A set of HTBI primers served as the primers for a first-round RT-PCR of the TCR CDR3. TCRdb re-derived calls from the multiplex PCR reads in MiXCR, one entry per CDR3 protein. Of approximately 640,000 distinct CDR3 sequences in the sample, around 15% were seen once. Material for sequencing was blood. The receptors shown here come from a man aged 50-60 years with Graves' hyperthyroidism.

Ten or more counts support this clonotype. This chain uses TRBV12-3 or TRBV12-4 with TRBJ1-2; possibly TRBD1 for D (5 bases). The V end lost 4 bases, the J end lost 3 bases, and 15 bases lay between the germline ends. The CDR3 contains 15 residues. The CDR3 loop is CASSSSGIGDYGYTF. The CDR3 coding sequence is TGTGCCAGCAGTTCCTCAGGGATTGGGGACTATGGCTACACCTTC.

J is TRBJ2-7 and V is TRBV27, with 10 bases lining up with TRBD1. V shed 5 bases and J 5 bases; nucleotides not matched to a gene: 6. The CDR3 contains 14 residues. Germline CDR1 reads MNHEY; CDR2 reads SMNVEV (reference sequence). The CDR3 coding sequence is TGTGCCAGCAGTCCCGGGACAGGGGCGCACGAGCAGTACTTC. This codes for CASSPGTGAHEQYF.

The gene calls are TRBV19 and TRBJ1-5; D perhaps matches TRBD1 (5 bases). V lost 3 bases and J 7 bases, leaving 16 bases between the germline ends. Germline CDR1 is LNHDA and CDR2 is SQIVND (reference sequence). This CDR3 region has 15 residues. CDR3 DNA: TGTGCCAGTAGTATGGAGCGCCAGGGTCGGCAGCCCCAGCATTTT. It encodes CASSMERQGRQPQHF.

This clonotype was observed many times. This chain joins TRBV27 and TRBJ2-3; 12 nucleotides align to TRBD2. Germline loops: CDR1 MNHEY, CDR2 SMNVEV (reference sequence). The CDR3 contains 16 residues. V was pared by 3 bases and J by 5 bases, with 6 bases of the junction left unmatched. The CDR3 DNA reads as TGTGCCAGCAGTTTCCTAGCGGGAGGGCTTTTAGATACGCAGTATTTT. It specifies CASSFLAGGLLDTQYF.

The J gene is TRBJ1-2, the V gene TRBV20-1; D is unresolved. CDR1 DFQATT and CDR2 SNEGSKA come from the germline V gene (reference sequence). The CDR3 spans 12 residues. Trimming pared 3 bases from V and 4 bases from J, leaving 9 bases between. CDR3 sequence (DNA): TGCAGTGCTAGGGAGGGAACCTATGGCTACACCTTC. Amino acids: CSAREGTYGYTF.

This chain joins TRBV9 and TRBJ2-3; 8 bases agree with TRBD2. V dropped 3 bases and J dropped 7; count of bases not matched to a gene: 4. Germline CDR1 SGDLS, CDR2 YYNGEE. The CDR3 consists of 13 residues. The CDR3 is CASSEQRGHTQYF. CDR3 DNA sequence: TGTGCCAGCAGCGAACAGCGGGGGCATACGCAGTATTTT.

The sample holds many counts of this clonotype. The CDR3 nucleotides read TGTGCCAGCAGCCCCGACCCAGCAACTAATGAAAAACTGTTTTTT. It encodes CASSPDPATNEKLFF. This chain connects TRBV9 to TRBJ1-4; D remains unclear. The CDR3 is made up of 15 amino acids. Germline assignment: CDR1 SGDLS and CDR2 YYNGEE. The V end lost 4 bases, the J end lost 0 bases, and 10 bases lay between the germline ends. Using reference TRBV9 and TRBJ1-4 for the parts outside the CDR3, the full variable domain is DSGVTQTPKHLITATGQRVTLRCSPRSGDLSVYWYQQSLDQGLQFLIQYYNGEERAKGNILERFSAQQFPDLHSELNLSSLELGDSALYFCASSPDPATNEKLFFGSGTQLSVL.

This clonotype was observed many times. CDR3 sequence: CASSSRVDTEAFF. The DNA for the CDR3 is TGCGCCAGCAGCTCGAGGGTAGACACTGAAGCTTTCTTT. This rearrangement joins TRBV5-1 to TRBJ1-1; D gene ambiguous. This CDR3 is built from 13 residues. In germline, CDR1 is SGHRS, CDR2 YFSETQ. Deletions cut 3 bases from V and 3 bases from J, with 9 bases between.

This clonotype was counted ten times or more. The rearrangement links TRBV5-1 to TRBJ1-4; D may be TRBD1 (5 bases). This CDR3 has 13 residues. V lost 0 bases, J lost 13 bases, and 13 bases lay in between. Germline CDR1 reads SGHRS; CDR2 reads YFSETQ. CDR3 region: CASSLEGPARLFF. CDR3 nucleotides: TGCGCCAGCAGCTTGGAGGGGCCTGCTAGACTGTTTTTT.

There are many counts of this clonotype. The chain is built from TRBV9 and TRBJ2-7, with 8 positions matching TRBD2. Germline CDR1 reads SGDLS; CDR2 reads YYNGEE. After removal of 4 bases from V and 3 bases from J, the junction contained 12 bases not matched to a gene. This CDR3 spans 16 amino acids. In DNA, the CDR3 is TGTGCCAGCAGCCCACGTTCAGGGACTAGGGTCTACGAGCAGTACTTC. Translation gives CASSPRSGTRVYEQYF.

The chain employs TRBV27 and TRBJ2-1; TRBD1 might be the D (6 bases). Trimming took off 2 bases at V and 7 bases at J, with 9 bases between the two ends. Germline V CDR1 and CDR2: MNHEY, SMNVEV (reference sequence). This CDR3 spans 13 amino acids. The DNA of the CDR3 is TGTGCCAGCAGTTTAAGGGGGTGGAATGAGCAGTTCTTC. It yields the protein CASSLRGWNEQFF.